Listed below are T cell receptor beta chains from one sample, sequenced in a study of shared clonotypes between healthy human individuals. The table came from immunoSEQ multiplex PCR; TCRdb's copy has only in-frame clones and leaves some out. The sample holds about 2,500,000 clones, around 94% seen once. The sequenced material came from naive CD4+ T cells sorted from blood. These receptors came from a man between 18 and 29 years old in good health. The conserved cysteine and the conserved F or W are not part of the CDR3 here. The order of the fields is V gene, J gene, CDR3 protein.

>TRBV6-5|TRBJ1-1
ASSEAIAF
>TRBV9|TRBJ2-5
ASSSAGTSARETQY
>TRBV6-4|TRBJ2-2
ASSASGDYGELF
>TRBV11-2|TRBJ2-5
ASSLVRLAGQETQY
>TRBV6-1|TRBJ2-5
ASSEVEGIQTQY
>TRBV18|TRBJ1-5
ASSQQGGDEPQH
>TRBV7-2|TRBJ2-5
ASSFRHQTETQY
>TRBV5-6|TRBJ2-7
ASSFWDRSYEQY
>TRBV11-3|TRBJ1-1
ASSLGSGSNTEAF
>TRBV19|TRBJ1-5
ASSIFLFSGGSNQPQH
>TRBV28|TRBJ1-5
ASRLAGNQPQH
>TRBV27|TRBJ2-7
ASSPKGFYEQY
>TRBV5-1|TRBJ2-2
ASSLETTGTGELF
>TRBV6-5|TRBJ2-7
ASSYSGQGHYEQY
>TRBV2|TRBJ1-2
ASSDRQSNYGYT
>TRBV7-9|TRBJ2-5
ASSPNRGAAETQY
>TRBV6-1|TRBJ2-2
ASSDLGGNTGELF
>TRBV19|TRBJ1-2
ASSSSGTGGLVHGYT
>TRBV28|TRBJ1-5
ATSGGSNQPQH
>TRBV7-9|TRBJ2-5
ASSLPGPGAQY
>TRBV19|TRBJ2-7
ASSTSGTAYEQY
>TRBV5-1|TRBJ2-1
ASSLGLAGENEQF
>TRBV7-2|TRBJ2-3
ASSPRTGAVDTQY
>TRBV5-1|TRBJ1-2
ASSFGTGLGYT
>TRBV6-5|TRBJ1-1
ASSRQVLGTEAF
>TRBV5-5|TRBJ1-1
ASSLWGFEAF
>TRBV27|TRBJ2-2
ASSPAGGELF
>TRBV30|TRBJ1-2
AWSPWGYGYT
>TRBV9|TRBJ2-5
ASSVGAHETQY
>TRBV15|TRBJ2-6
ATSSLQGSGANVLT
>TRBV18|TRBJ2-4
ASSPLLAGEAKNIQY
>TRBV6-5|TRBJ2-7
ASSLTTDRSSYEQY
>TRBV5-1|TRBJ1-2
ASSLEVDLYGYT
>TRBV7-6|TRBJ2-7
ASSQEGRTYEQY
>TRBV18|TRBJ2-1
ASSPRAGTEEQF
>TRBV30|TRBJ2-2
AWSRLAALTGELF
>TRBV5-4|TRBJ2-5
ASRRRGEETQY
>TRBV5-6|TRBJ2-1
ASSFNPTSRRYEQF
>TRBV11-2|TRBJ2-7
ASSLEVRGPYEQY
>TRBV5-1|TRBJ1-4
ASSLGFDRDNEKLF
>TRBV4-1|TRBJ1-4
ASSQGGVREKLF
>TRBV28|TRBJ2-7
ASSLFVAGERYEQY
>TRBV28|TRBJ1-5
ASTENFGQAFSNQPQH
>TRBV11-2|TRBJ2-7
ASSLGGGPGVNDEQY
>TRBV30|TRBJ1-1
AWSQPNTEAF
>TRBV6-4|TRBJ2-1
ASSDSYSAPYNEQF